The 26 T cell receptor beta chains reported below all come from one sample, sequenced in a study of CD8 T cells in ankylosing spondylitis. MiXCR, applied by TCRdb to the 5' RACE reads, yields one record per CDR3 protein. The sample records roughly 86,000 distinct CDR3 sequences, about 8.8% being singletons. Material for sequencing was blood, either unsorted or a sorted T cell fraction (not recorded which). The receptors come from a male donor with ankylosing spondylitis or in good health (not recorded which).

This clonotype was detected ten times or more. The chain is built from TRBV12-3 or TRBV12-4 and TRBJ2-3; tentatively, D is TRBD1 (5 bases). This CDR3 has 17 residues. Trimming took 5 bases from V and 1 from J, leaving 19 bases between them. Written as DNA, the CDR3 is TGTGCCAGCAGTCCTATGACAGACCTTGGGGGCACAGATACGCAGTATTTT. It translates to CASSPMTDLGGTDTQYF.

There are many counts of this clonotype. The chain couples TRBV20-1 to TRBJ1-5; 7 positions agree with TRBD1. The CDR3 sequence is 14 residues long. CDR1 and CDR2 (germline): DFQATT, SNEGSKA (reference sequence). Unmatched junction bases numbered 6, after V lost 5 bases and J lost 2 bases. CDR3 nucleotides: TGCAGTGCTCTCGGACAGGTTGGCAATCAGCCCCAGCATTTT. It encodes CSALGQVGNQPQHF.

The CDR3 sequence: CASRETGGVSRRTEAFF. CDR3 coding DNA: TGTGCCAGCAGAGAGACAGGGGGGGTGAGCAGAAGAACTGAAGCTTTCTTT. V gene TRBV6-1 combines with J gene TRBJ1-1; 9 bases map to TRBD1. The length of the CDR3 is 17 residues. Trimming removed 6 bases from V and 5 bases from J; junction bases left unmatched: 16. Germline CDR1 MNHNS, CDR2 SASEGT.

This clonotype was seen ten or more times. This chain connects TRBV27 to TRBJ2-2, with D unresolved. The CDR3 is 15 residues long. The V end lost 7 bases, the J end lost 1 base, and 13 bases lay between the germline ends. The V gene's germline CDR1 is MNHEY and CDR2 SMNVEV (reference sequence). CDR3 nucleotide sequence: TGTGCCAGCACCTCTGGTTTAGGGAACACCGGGGAGCTGTTTTTT. Its translation is CASTSGLGNTGELFF.

This clonotype was seen a few times. The CDR3 loop is CASSLNSLMPDTQYF. The CDR3 DNA reads TGTGCCAGCAGCTTAAACAGTTTGATGCCAGATACGCAGTATTTT. The V gene is TRBV7-2, the J gene TRBJ2-3, with D uncertain. The V gene's germline CDR1 is SGHTA and CDR2 FQGNSA. CDR3 length: 15 amino acids. The V gene lost 2 bases and the J gene lost 4 bases, with 13 bases spanning the gap.

This rearrangement joins TRBV5-1 to TRBJ2-3, with 9 bases fitting TRBD2. Trimming cost V 0 bases and J 2 bases; bases outside gene matches: 10. Looked up from germline, CDR1 is SGHRS and CDR2 is YFSETQ. The CDR3 totals 18 residues. CDR3 amino acids: CASSLEGGSGGSTDTQYF. The CDR3 DNA reads TGCGCCAGCAGCTTGGAGGGCGGAAGCGGGGGGTCCACAGATACGCAGTATTTT.

This chain joins TRBV12-3 or TRBV12-4 and TRBJ2-6; D is possibly TRBD2 (5 bases). This CDR3 contains 15 residues. Between the trimmed V and J ends, which lost 3 bases and 3 bases, there was a span of 9 bases. The CDR3 is CASSFGAGGANVLTF. CDR3 DNA: TGTGCCAGCAGTTTTGGCGCGGGTGGGGCCAACGTCCTGACTTTC.

In this sample, this clonotype turned up many times. The chain is built from TRBV28 and TRBJ1-5, with a tentative D call TRBD1 (5 bases). Germline values: CDR1 MDHEN, CDR2 SYDVKM. The V end lost 2 bases, the J end lost 2 bases, and 10 bases lay between the germline ends. CDR3 length equals 15 residues. Here the CDR3 reads CASSLGGVGNQPQHF. DNA for the CDR3: TGTGCCAGCAGTTTAGGGGGAGTGGGCAATCAGCCCCAGCATTTT.

This clonotype has ten or more counts. The rearrangement uses TRBV7-8 and TRBJ1-4; the D is unclear. The V end was cut by 5 bases, the J end by 2 bases, with 12 bases between. CDR1 SGHVS and CDR2 FQNEAQ come from the germline V gene. The CDR3 consists of 15 residues. The CDR3 here is CASSSFGSTNEKLFF. CDR3 bases: TGTGCCAGCAGCAGCTTCGGCTCGACTAATGAAAAACTGTTTTTT.

This clonotype was detected many times. The chain links TRBV25-1 to TRBJ2-7; possibly TRBD1 for D (5 bases). The CDR3 is 15 amino acids. The V end was cut by 3 bases, the J end by 4 bases, with 16 bases between. Germline CDR1 MGHDK, CDR2 SYGVNS. The CDR3, as DNA: TGTGCCAGCAGTGAGAATGGGCAGGGTTATTACGAGCAGTACTTC. Amino acids: CASSENGQGYYEQYF.

A few counts support this clonotype. The rearrangement joins TRBV24-1 to TRBJ1-2; TRBD1 matches 9 bases. The CDR3 is 16 amino acids. With 3 bases clipped from V and 4 bases from J, the junction kept 8 bases outside the gene matches. From germline, CDR1 is KGHDR and CDR2 SFDVKD. For the CDR3, the DNA is TGTGCCACCAGTGATCCGGACAGGGGAGACGGCTATGGCTACACCTTC. It codes for CATSDPDRGDGYGYTF.

This clonotype was recorded at least ten times. This chain links TRBV5-1 with TRBJ2-1, with 8 bases that match TRBD2. The CDR3 spans 15 residues. V gave up 0 bases and J gave up 7 bases; unmatched junction bases: 6. CDR1 is SGHRS, CDR2 YFSETQ, per germline. CDR3: CASSLEAGEFNEQFF. In nucleotides, the CDR3 is TGCGCCAGCAGCTTGGAAGCGGGGGAGTTTAATGAGCAGTTCTTC.

Ten or more counts support this clonotype. The chain carries TRBV5-5 and TRBJ1-1; 7 positions agree with TRBD1. The V segment lost 4 bases and the J segment 4 bases; nucleotides outside the gene matches: 10. This CDR3 region has 15 residues. CDR1 SGHKS and CDR2 YYEKEE come from the germline V gene (reference sequence). Written as DNA, the CDR3 is TGTGCCAGCAGCCTCCTCCAGGGGGTAAGCACTGAAGCTTTCTTT. The encoded protein is CASSLLQGVSTEAFF.

This clonotype has a count of ten or more. CDR3 DNA: TGCAGTGCTAGAGAGTACAAATCTGTGCAGGCCCCCCACGCTACACGTTACACAGATACGCAGTATTTT. Protein sequence: CSAREYKSVQAPHATRYTDTQYF. J is TRBJ2-3 and V is TRBV20-1; D call uncertain. CDR1 is DFQATT, CDR2 SNEGSKA, per germline (reference sequence). This CDR3 contains 23 residues. With 0 bases removed from V and 2 bases from J, the gap between germline ends came to 36 bases.

This clonotype was observed at least ten times. The chain joins TRBV19 to TRBJ1-5; the D is unclear. Germline lookup yields CDR1 LNHDA and CDR2 SQIVND (reference sequence). The CDR3 extends over 14 amino acids. V lost 7 bases and J 6 bases, leaving 16 bases between the germline ends. CDR3: CASTKTGHSQPQHF. CDR3 in DNA: TGTGCCAGTACAAAGACGGGCCATAGTCAGCCCCAGCATTTT.

The chain's CDR3 is CASSTDRAWDEQYF. DNA for the CDR3: TGCGCCAGCAGCACGGACAGGGCTTGGGACGAGCAGTACTTC. The chain is built from TRBV5-1 and TRBJ2-7, with TRBD1 matching over 8 bases. CDR1 and CDR2 from the germline V gene are SGHRS and YFSETQ. Losses at the gene ends were 4 bases for V and 5 bases for J; bases not matched to a gene: 8. The CDR3 runs to 14 residues.

This clonotype has ten or more counts. The chain is built from TRBV9 and TRBJ1-5; no clear D gene. V lost 4 bases, J lost 0 bases, and 17 bases lay in between. The germline V gene encodes CDR1 SGDLS and CDR2 YYNGEE. This CDR3 comprises 17 residues. The CDR3 spells CASSPDGRPTSNQPQHF. The CDR3 bases are TGTGCCAGCAGCCCGGATGGGCGGCCTACTAGCAATCAGCCCCAGCATTTT.

This clonotype was counted ten times or more. This chain connects TRBV5-6 to TRBJ2-1, with 8 bases identical to TRBD2. J gave up 8 bases and V 1 base, and 11 bases lay outside the gene matches. CDR1 and CDR2 from the germline V gene are SGHDT and YYEEEE. This CDR3 contains 16 residues. Here the CDR3 reads CASSLSGTRKVDEQFF. For the CDR3, the DNA is TGTGCCAGCAGCTTGTCCGGGACTAGAAAAGTGGATGAGCAGTTCTTC.

This clonotype was seen at least ten times. The J gene is TRBJ2-5, the V gene TRBV12-3 or TRBV12-4; D could derive from TRBD1 or TRBD2 (5 bases each). The V and J ends lost 3 bases and 5 bases respectively, with 16 bases between them. The CDR3 sequence is 15 residues long. The CDR3 loop is CASSFSGIGAETQYF. Here the CDR3 DNA reads TGTGCCAGCAGTTTCTCCGGTATCGGGGCCGAGACCCAGTACTTC.

This clonotype was seen only a few times. This rearrangement joins TRBV7-2 to TRBJ2-3, with D possibly TRBD1 on 5 matching bases. The ends were cut back, 4 bases at V and 7 bases at J, with 15 bases in the middle. The germline CDR1 and CDR2 sequences are SGHTA and FQGNSA. This CDR3 comprises 14 residues. The chain's CDR3 is CASSSHSGMNTQYF. The DNA of the CDR3 is TGTGCCAGCAGCTCCCACTCAGGGATGAATACGCAGTATTTT.

There are a few counts of this clonotype. V and J are TRBV29-1 and TRBJ2-5, with TRBD2 identical over 7 bases. There are 13 residues in the CDR3. CDR1 is SQVTM, CDR2 ANQGSEA, per germline. V dropped 4 bases and J dropped 10; count of bases not matched to a gene: 12. CDR3 nucleotide sequence: TGCAGCGTTGGGGACCGACTCGGGGAGGGCCAGTACTTC. Translated: CSVGDRLGEGQYF.

This clonotype has at least ten counts. The chain couples TRBV28 to TRBJ2-4; 7 nucleotides match TRBD2. V was pared by 6 bases and J by 0 bases, with 8 bases of the junction left unmatched. The CDR3 has 16 residues. Germline CDR1 MDHEN, CDR2 SYDVKM. Written as DNA, the CDR3 is TGTGCCAGCAGCCCTCCGCGGGGGATAGCCAAAAACATTCAGTACTTC. Protein: CASSPPRGIAKNIQYF.

The table lists this clonotype with many counts. V gene TRBV12-3 or TRBV12-4 combines with J gene TRBJ1-3, with D unclear. This CDR3 has 14 amino acids. V gave up 6 bases and J gave up 0 bases, with 9 bases separating them. In DNA, the CDR3 is TGTGCCAGCAGCCAACAATCCTCTGGAAACACCATATATTTT. Its translation is CASSQQSSGNTIYF.

This clonotype was seen many times. The V gene is TRBV6-1, the J gene TRBJ2-3, with D tentatively TRBD2 (5 bases). Germline V gives CDR1 MNHNS, CDR2 SASEGT. Trimming pared 4 bases from V and 7 bases from J, leaving 18 bases between. The CDR3 contains 15 residues. This chain's CDR3 is CASSARDPYGNTQYF. CDR3 DNA sequence: TGTGCCAGCAGTGCCCGAGATCCGTACGGGAATACGCAGTATTTT.

This clonotype occurred many times. V gene TRBV21-1 combines with J gene TRBJ1-2; no DNA check was done on the table's D call, TRBD1. TRBV21-1 is listed as a pseudogene. The CDR3 totals 14 residues. In nucleotides, the CDR3 is TGTGCCAGCAGCCTCGGGCGGGGGGCGCATGGCTACACCTTC. It yields the protein CASSLGRGAHGYTF.

Many counts were recorded for this clonotype. The chain couples TRBV5-4 to TRBJ1-4; 7 bases map to TRBD1. There are 15 residues in the CDR3. The trim removed 4 bases at V and 8 bases at J, leaving 11 bases unmatched. Germline V gene lookup returns CDR1 SGHNT and CDR2 YYREEE (reference sequence). CDR3 nucleotide sequence: TGTGCCAGCAGCCCGTACCGAACAGGGGAGGAAAAACTGTTTTTT. Its protein product is CASSPYRTGEEKLFF.